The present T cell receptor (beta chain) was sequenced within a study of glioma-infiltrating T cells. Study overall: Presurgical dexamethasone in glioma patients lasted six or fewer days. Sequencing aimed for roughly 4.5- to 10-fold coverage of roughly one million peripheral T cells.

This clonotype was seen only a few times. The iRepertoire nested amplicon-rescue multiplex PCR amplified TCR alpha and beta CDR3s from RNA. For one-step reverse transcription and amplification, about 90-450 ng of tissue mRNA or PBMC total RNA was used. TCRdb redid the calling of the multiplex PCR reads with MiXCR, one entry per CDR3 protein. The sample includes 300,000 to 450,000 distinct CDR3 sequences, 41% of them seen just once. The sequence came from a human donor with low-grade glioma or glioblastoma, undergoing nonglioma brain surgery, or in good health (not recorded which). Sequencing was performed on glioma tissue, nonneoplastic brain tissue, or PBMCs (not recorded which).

CDR3 residues: CASSSQRESYNEQFF. The CDR3 DNA is TGTGCCAGCAGCTCCCAGCGGGAATCCTACAATGAGCAGTTCTTC. The chain is built from TRBV7-9 and TRBJ2-1; 7 positions agree with TRBD2. CDR1 is SEHNR, CDR2 FQNEAQ, per germline (reference sequence). V lost 4 bases, J lost 1 base, and 4 bases stayed unmatched. The CDR3 consists of 15 residues. Filled out from reference TRBV7-9 and TRBJ2-1, the complete variable domain reads DTGVSQNPRHKITKRGQNVTFRCDPISEHNRLYWYRQTLGQGPEFLTYFQNEAQLEKSRLLSDRFSAERPKGSFSTLEIQRTEQGDSAMYLCASSSQRESYNEQFFGPGTRLTVL.